These 26 T cell receptor beta chains share one sample of origin, sequenced in a study of beta chain features in type 1 diabetes. Reverse transcribing all isolated RNA meant expressed TCRB transcripts were sequenced. Only in-frame clones appear in the TCRdb table, and some are missing; sequencing was by immunoSEQ multiplex PCR. There are 160,000 or so clones in the sample; around 10% occur only once, and around 2.1% lies in the top ten. Sequenced: central memory CD4+ T cells from blood. The receptors originated from a man between 18 and 29 years old in good health.

The chain recombines TRBV11-1 with TRBJ2-1; 10 positions match TRBD1. The CDR3 extends over 16 amino acids. CDR1 and CDR2 (germline): SGHAT, FQDESV (reference sequence). V was clipped by 6 bases and J by 7 bases; unmatched bases: 12. In DNA, the CDR3 is TGTGCCAGCAGGTCCCGGGACAGGGGTAAAATGAATGAGCAGTTCTTC. This codes for CASRSRDRGKMNEQFF.

This clone was detected only a few times. The chain is built from TRBV7-9 and TRBJ2-3; TRBD1 aligns across 10 bases. Germline CDR1 is SEHNR and CDR2 is FQNEAQ (reference sequence). The CDR3 is 15 amino acids. Trimming cost V 3 bases and J 7 bases; bases outside gene matches: 7. Written as DNA, the CDR3 is TGTGCCAGCAGCTTGGATGGGACAGGGGTAAATACGCAGTATTTT. This translates into CASSLDGTGVNTQYF.

This clone was found a few times. The V call is TRBV28, the J call TRBJ2-7, with D tentatively TRBD1 or TRBD2 (5 bases each). The germline V and J ends were trimmed by 3 bases and 2 bases, with 17 bases remaining between them. Germline CDR1 and CDR2: MDHEN and SYDVKM. The CDR3 consists of 16 residues. CDR3 loop: CASSFSPGRLTYEQYF. The CDR3 coding sequence is TGTGCCAGCAGTTTTAGCCCGGGACGGCTTACCTACGAGCAGTACTTC.

This clone was seen a few times. This sequence joins TRBV29-1 and TRBJ1-1; maybe TRBD1 (5 bases). Trimming pared 6 bases from V and 4 bases from J, leaving 12 bases between. This CDR3 spans 12 amino acids. Germline V gene data show CDR1 as SQVTM and CDR2 as ANQGSEA. CDR3 sequence: CSVWGVSTEAFF. The CDR3 DNA reads TGCAGCGTATGGGGGGTAAGCACTGAAGCTTTCTTT. The full variable domain, rest sourced from reference TRBV29-1 and TRBJ1-1, is SAVISQKPSRDICQRGTSLTIQCQVDSQVTMMFWYRQQPGQSLTLIATANQGSEATYESGFVIDKFPISRPNLTFSTLTVSNMSPEDSSIYLCSVWGVSTEAFFGQGTRLTVV.

This sequence joins TRBV28 and TRBJ2-7; no definite D call. Per the germline V gene, CDR1 is MDHEN and CDR2 is SYDVKM. V lost 3 bases to trimming and J lost 1 base, with 7 bases between them. The CDR3 sequence is 13 residues long. CDR3 sequence reads: CASSLGGSYEQYF. CDR3 nucleotides: TGTGCCAGCAGTTTGGGTGGGTCCTACGAGCAGTACTTC. The entire variable domain, with the rest obtained from reference TRBV28 and TRBJ2-7, is as follows: DVKVTQSSRYLVKRTGEKVFLECVQDMDHENMFWYRQDPGLGLRLIYFSYDVKMKEKGDIPEGYSVSREKKERFSLILESASTNQTSMYLCASSLGGSYEQYFGPGTRLTVT.

V and J are TRBV28 and TRBJ2-7; 8 bases fit TRBD2. Germline V lookup: CDR1 MDHEN, CDR2 SYDVKM. With 3 bases clipped from V and 0 bases from J, the junction kept 7 bases outside the gene matches. CDR3 length: 16 residues. The CDR3 DNA reads as TGTGCCAGCAGTTTTACTCTAGCGGGCCTCTCCTACGAGCAGTACTTC. It translates to CASSFTLAGLSYEQYF. Full variable domain (remainder filled in from reference TRBV28 and TRBJ2-7): DVKVTQSSRYLVKRTGEKVFLECVQDMDHENMFWYRQDPGLGLRLIYFSYDVKMKEKGDIPEGYSVSREKKERFSLILESASTNQTSMYLCASSFTLAGLSYEQYFGPGTRLTVT.

This clone was counted many times. The chain combines TRBV4-2 with TRBJ2-7; possibly TRBD1 for D (6 bases). V dropped 0 bases and J dropped 2 bases, with 14 bases sitting between them. Germline V lookup: CDR1 LGHNA, CDR2 YNFKEQ. This CDR3 has 16 amino acids. CDR3 sequence (DNA): TGTGCCAGCAGCCAAGATTTATCAGGGGCGACCTACGAGCAGTACTTC. It codes for CASSQDLSGATYEQYF.

This clone came up many times. This chain uses TRBV21-1 with TRBJ1-4. TRBV21-1 is a pseudogene segment. There are 17 residues in the CDR3. CDR3 sequence: CASSPHGGRATNEKLFF. The CDR3 nucleotides are TGTGCCAGCAGCCCCCACGGGGGGAGGGCTACTAATGAAAAACTGTTTTTT.

This clone was observed a handful of times. The CDR3, as DNA: TGTGCCAGCAACGGGGGGTCGAATGAAAAACTGTTTTTT. As protein: CASNGGSNEKLFF. This chain connects TRBV9 to TRBJ1-4, with D maybe TRBD1 (5 bases). From germline, CDR1 is SGDLS and CDR2 YYNGEE. V was clipped by 6 bases and J by 5 bases, with 11 bases between them. There are 13 residues in the CDR3.

This clone showed up many times. The chain has TRBV14 and TRBJ2-3; D call uncertain. This CDR3 has 14 residues. V was cut by 2 bases and J by 0 bases, with 6 bases left in between. Germline V gene data show CDR1 as SGHDN and CDR2 as FVKESK. In DNA, the CDR3 is TGTGCCAGCAGCCAACTGGGGAGCACAGATACGCAGTATTTT. Protein product: CASSQLGSTDTQYF.

The chain couples TRBV29-1 to TRBJ1-5; tentatively, D is TRBD1 (6 bases). This CDR3 has 12 residues. Germline values: CDR1 SQVTM, CDR2 ANQGSEA. Trimming took off 7 bases at V and 6 bases at J, with 13 bases between the two ends. CDR3 bases: TGCAGCGCTGGGACAATGGGTCAGCCCCAGCATTTT. Translated: CSAGTMGQPQHF.

This clone was seen repeatedly, ten times or more. The chain carries TRBV7-2 and TRBJ2-3, with 10 positions matching TRBD1. The CDR3 contains 15 residues. Germline lookup yields CDR1 SGHTA and CDR2 FQGNSA. V lost 5 bases and J lost 4; bases outside the gene matches: 6. CDR3: CASSGRTGGPDTQYF. The CDR3 DNA reads TGTGCCAGCAGCGGTAGGACAGGGGGTCCAGATACGCAGTATTTT.

The chain uses TRBV6-6 and TRBJ2-1; weak D call: TRBD1 (5 bases). The germline V gene encodes CDR1 MNHNY and CDR2 SVGAGI (reference sequence). The V and J ends lost 2 bases and 7 bases respectively, with 15 bases between them. The CDR3 length is 15 residues. CDR3: CASSYGQGPGNEQFF. CDR3 coding DNA: TGTGCCAGCAGTTACGGGCAGGGTCCTGGGAATGAGCAGTTCTTC.

The rearrangement links TRBV11-2 to TRBJ2-4; maybe TRBD1 (6 bases). The CDR3 is 15 residues long. Germline V gives CDR1 SGHAT, CDR2 FQNNGV. V was trimmed by 6 bases and J by 8 bases, leaving 20 bases between them. The CDR3 region is CASRLLPTGNDIQYF. CDR3 bases: TGTGCCAGCAGGTTACTACCTACAGGGAATGACATTCAGTACTTC.

The chain carries TRBV7-2 and TRBJ1-2, with D tentatively TRBD1 (6 bases). CDR1 SGHTA and CDR2 FQGNSA come from the germline V gene. CDR3 size: 14 residues. V dropped 7 bases and J dropped 6 bases, with 18 bases sitting between them. The CDR3 DNA reads TGTGCCAGCACCGAGGGGGGGCGTAGAGATGGCTACACCTTC. Protein: CASTEGGRRDGYTF.

This chain links TRBV10-3 with TRBJ1-1; 7 bases are a match to TRBD1. In germline, CDR1 is ENHRY, CDR2 SYGVKD. CDR3 length: 14 amino acids. J was trimmed by 2 bases and V by 2 bases; bases with no gene match: 2. CDR3 protein: CAISERGLNTEAFF. For the CDR3, the DNA is TGTGCCATCAGTGAGAGGGGGCTTAACACTGAAGCTTTCTTT.

In this sample, this clone turned up a few times. The J gene is TRBJ2-1, the V gene TRBV29-1, with TRBD2 as a possible D gene (7 bases). This CDR3 spans 15 amino acids. V was shortened by 3 bases and J by 0 bases, with 12 bases between the two germline ends. CDR1 and CDR2 from the germline V gene are SQVTM and ANQGSEA. CDR3: CSVEGGGLSYNEQFF. The CDR3, as DNA: TGCAGCGTTGAGGGAGGGGGTCTCTCCTACAATGAGCAGTTCTTC.

There are many counts of this clone. The rearrangement uses TRBV6-5 and TRBJ1-6; 9 bases align to TRBD1. CDR3 length: 15 residues. V trimming: 6 bases; J trimming: 7 bases; junction bases outside the gene matches: 7. Germline V CDR1 and CDR2: MNHEY, SVGAGI. The CDR3 here is CASRRQGEKNSPLHF. The CDR3 nucleotides are TGTGCCAGCAGACGACAGGGGGAAAAGAATTCACCCCTCCACTTT.

This clone has just a few counts. This rearrangement joins TRBV7-2 to TRBJ2-5; D might be TRBD2 (7 bases). V was trimmed by 4 bases and J by 0 bases, leaving 18 bases between them. Germline V gene data show CDR1 as SGHTA and CDR2 as FQGNSA. The CDR3 covers 17 residues. CDR3 DNA sequence: TGTGCCAGCAGCTCGGCCTACGGGGGGCTGTACCAAGAGACCCAGTACTTC. Translation gives CASSSAYGGLYQETQYF.

This clone showed up just a few times. The CDR3 region has the DNA TGTGCCAGCAGTGTGAGCAGGGGGGTCTACGAGCAGTACTTC. It translates to CASSVSRGVYEQYF. The chain recombines TRBV6-1 with TRBJ2-7, with a weak D call TRBD1 (7 bases). The V and J ends lost 4 bases and 3 bases respectively, with 13 bases between them. There are 14 residues in the CDR3. Germline V gives CDR1 MNHNS, CDR2 SASEGT.

There are a few counts of this clone. The genes are TRBV4-3 and TRBJ1-1; D not certain. Trimming left V 5 bases short and J 0 bases short, with 7 bases between. Germline values: CDR1 LGHNA, CDR2 YSLEER. The CDR3 is 13 amino acids. This CDR3 reads CASSLGMNTEAFF. The CDR3 nucleotides are TGCGCCAGCAGCTTGGGCATGAACACTGAAGCTTTCTTT.

The genes are TRBV4-1 and TRBJ1-3; a weak D match, TRBD1 (5 bases). This CDR3 is built from 13 residues. The germline V and J ends were trimmed by 7 bases and 1 base, with 8 bases remaining between them. Germline assignment: CDR1 MGHRA and CDR2 YSYEKL. CDR3 protein: CASKPGSGNTIYF. Written as DNA, the CDR3 is TGCGCCAGCAAGCCAGGGTCTGGAAACACCATATATTTT.

J is TRBJ2-7 and V is TRBV5-4; 7 bases match TRBD1. The J segment lost 3 bases and the V segment lost 4 bases, leaving 4 bases of the junction unmatched. The CDR3 has 13 amino acids. CDR1 and CDR2 from the germline V gene are SGHNT and YYREEE (reference sequence). DNA for the CDR3: TGTGCCAGCAGCCGGGACAGTTACTACGAGCAGTACTTC. Its protein is CASSRDSYYEQYF.

The chain recombines TRBV5-1 with TRBJ2-7; 8 nucleotides match TRBD1. The germline CDR1 and CDR2 sequences are SGHRS and YFSETQ. V was pared by 0 bases and J by 6 bases, with 5 bases of the junction left unmatched. The CDR3 contains 14 residues. The CDR3 is CASSLGTGTGEQYF. CDR3 sequence (DNA): TGCGCCAGCAGCTTGGGTACAGGGACAGGCGAGCAGTACTTC.

This clone was detected many times. The chain is built from TRBV7-3 and TRBJ2-7, with D perhaps TRBD1 or TRBD2 (5 bases each). This CDR3 is 14 amino acids long. The ends were cut back, 2 bases at V and 6 bases at J, with 14 bases in the middle. In germline, CDR1 is SGHTA, CDR2 FQGTGA. The CDR3 region has the DNA TGTGCCAGCAGCTTACCGGGGCCTCGGGCCGAGCAGTACTTC. This encodes CASSLPGPRAEQYF.

V is TRBV4-2 and J is TRBJ1-5; possible D gene TRBD1, 6 bases. Germline CDR1 and CDR2: LGHNA and YNFKEQ. The CDR3 runs to 16 residues. Trimming removed 1 base from V and 0 bases from J, with 10 bases in between. The chain's CDR3 is CASSQVQGISNQPQHF. The CDR3 nucleotides read TGTGCCAGCAGCCAAGTTCAGGGGATTAGCAATCAGCCCCAGCATTTT.